The present T cell receptor (beta chain) was sequenced within a study of blood T cell repertoires in COVID-19. V dropped 6 bases and J dropped 2; count of bases not matched to a gene: 4. From germline, CDR1 is SGHVS and CDR2 FQNEAQ. The CDR3 consists of 16 residues. Data came from immunoSEQ multiplex PCR; TCRdb stores just in-frame clones and leaves some out. The table has about 150,000 clones, roughly 85% seen once; the top ten hold 8.3%. The clonotype comes from a woman aged 55 to 70 with COVID-19, enrolled during active disease. The chain is built from TRBV7-8 and TRBJ2-3, with 14 bases matching TRBD2. The sample taken for sequencing was peripheral blood. In DNA, the CDR3 is TGTGCCAGCAGTCGGGGACTAGCGGGGGTCACAGATACGCAGTATTTT. Its protein product is CASSRGLAGVTDTQYF.